This T cell receptor (beta chain) derives from a study of blood T cells in healthy people across ages. A sample-barcoded 5' primer and a J-beta primer mix were used in a second PCR of about 7 to 11 cycles. TCRdb itself ran the 5' RACE reads through MiXCR, one entry per CDR3 protein. Among about 970,000 distinct CDR3 sequences listed, 45% to 60% were seen once. This clonotype was recorded many times. This CDR3 contains 18 residues. CDR1 and CDR2 (germline): SGHRS, YFSETQ. The ends were cut back, 4 bases at V and 0 bases at J, with 17 bases in the middle. The sequence came from a woman aged 60 to 75 in good health. Sequenced input: blood. The genes are TRBV5-1 and TRBJ2-6, with D tentatively TRBD1 (5 bases). CDR3 protein: CASSNQGVLRSGANVLTF. CDR3 nucleotides: TGCGCCAGCAGCAACCAAGGGGTTTTGCGCTCTGGGGCCAACGTCCTGACTTTC. Together with reference TRBV5-1 and TRBJ2-6, the CDR3 gives the full variable domain: KAGVTQTPRYLIKTRGQQVTLSCSPISGHRSVSWYQQTPGQGLQFLFEYFSETQRNKGNFPGRFSGRQFSNSRSEMNVSTLELGDSALYLCASSNQGVLRSGANVLTFGAGSRLTVL.